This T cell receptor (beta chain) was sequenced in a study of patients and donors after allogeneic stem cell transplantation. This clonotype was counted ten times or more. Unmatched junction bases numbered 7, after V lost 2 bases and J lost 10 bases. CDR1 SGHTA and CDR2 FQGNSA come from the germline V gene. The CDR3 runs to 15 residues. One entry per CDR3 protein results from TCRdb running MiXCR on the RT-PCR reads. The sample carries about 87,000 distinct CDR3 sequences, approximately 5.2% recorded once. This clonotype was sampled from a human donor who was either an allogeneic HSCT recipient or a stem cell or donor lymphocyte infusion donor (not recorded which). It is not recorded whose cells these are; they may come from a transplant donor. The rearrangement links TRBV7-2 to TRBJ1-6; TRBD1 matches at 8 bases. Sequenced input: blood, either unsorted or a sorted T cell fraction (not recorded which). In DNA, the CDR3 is TGTGCCAGCAGCTTAACCGGACAGGGCACCTCACCCCTCCACTTT. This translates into CASSLTGQGTSPLHF.